The 15 T cell receptor beta chains below were found in one sample sequenced in a study of blood T cell repertoires in COVID-19. Method: immunoSEQ multiplex PCR; TCRdb's copy keeps in-frame clones and lacks some. The table includes approximately 250,000 clones, 85% detected once. Sequenced material: PBMCs or T cells enriched from blood (not recorded which). These receptors were taken from a woman between 45 and 60 years old with acute COVID-19.

The chain is built from TRBV29-1 and TRBJ2-7, with 12 bases fitting TRBD2. Germline V gene data show CDR1 as SQVTM and CDR2 as ANQGSEA. CDR3 size: 16 residues. Losses at the gene ends were 1 base for V and 3 bases for J; bases not matched to a gene: 7. The CDR3 sequence: CSVEVLAGGPFYEQYF. CDR3 coding DNA: TGCAGCGTTGAAGTACTAGCGGGGGGACCGTTCTACGAGCAGTACTTC.

The chain uses TRBV19 and TRBJ1-2, with TRBD1 matching 7 bases. Trimming removed 6 bases from V and 3 bases from J; junction bases left unmatched: 7. CDR3 length: 14 residues. The germline CDR1 and CDR2 sequences are LNHDA and SQIVND (reference sequence). The CDR3 bases are TGTGCCAGTAGACTACAGGGGAACCACTATGGCTACACCTTC. Its protein product is CASRLQGNHYGYTF.

The chain links TRBV30 to TRBJ1-3; TRBD1 agrees at 12 bases. The CDR3 spans 15 residues. Germline-derived CDR1 and CDR2 are GTSNPN and SVGIG (reference sequence). J was trimmed by 3 bases and V by 4 bases; bases with no gene match: 4. CDR3 in amino acids: CAWMGQGAIGNTIYF. The CDR3 coding sequence is TGTGCCTGGATGGGACAGGGGGCGATTGGAAACACCATATATTTT.

The sample holds one count of this clone. V is TRBV19 and J is TRBJ2-2, with 12 bases aligning to TRBD1. The CDR3 spans 17 residues. The V gene's germline CDR1 is LNHDA and CDR2 SQIVND (reference sequence). Trimming took 6 bases from V and 4 from J; bases not matched to a gene: 9. The CDR3: CASSQWGQGASTGELFF. CDR3 nucleotides: TGTGCCAGTAGCCAGTGGGGACAGGGGGCTAGCACCGGGGAGCTGTTTTTT.

This clone was found once. The chain links TRBV19 to TRBJ2-1, with TRBD2 identical over 7 bases. J gave up 8 bases and V 3 bases, and 7 bases lay outside the gene matches. This CDR3 has 14 amino acids. Germline values: CDR1 LNHDA, CDR2 SQIVND (reference sequence). In DNA, the CDR3 is TGTGCCAGTAGTATCGGACTAGGGATCTATGAGCAGTTCTTC. Encoded protein: CASSIGLGIYEQFF.

The chain joins TRBV19 to TRBJ2-2, with a possible D match to TRBD2 (6 bases). Trimming stripped 1 base from V and 4 bases from J, with 13 bases between. CDR3 length: 16 amino acids. Per the germline V gene, CDR1 is LNHDA and CDR2 is SQIVND (reference sequence). The CDR3 DNA is TGTGCCAGTAGTATAGCGTCGGGACTCCTCACCGGGGAGCTGTTTTTT. Translation: CASSIASGLLTGELFF.

The chain's CDR3 is CASRLSIGTGGLSNQPQHF. DNA for the CDR3: TGTGCCAGCAGACTTAGCATTGGGACAGGGGGCCTTAGCAATCAGCCCCAGCATTTT. The chain carries TRBV7-2 and TRBJ1-5; 12 nucleotides match TRBD1. V lost 6 bases, J lost 0 bases, and 12 bases stayed unmatched. The CDR3 totals 19 residues. The V gene's germline CDR1 is SGHTA and CDR2 FQGNSA.

The chain links TRBV7-2 to TRBJ1-1, with D unclear. The CDR3 spans 14 residues. The germline V gene encodes CDR1 SGHTA and CDR2 FQGNSA. Trimming stripped 5 bases from V and 2 bases from J, with 12 bases between. CDR3 nucleotides: TGTGCCAGCAGCGCCCCCGGGAGAAACACTGAAGCTTTCTTT. It codes for CASSAPGRNTEAFF.

CDR3 DNA: TGCGCCAGCAGCTCGTCCCCGGTCCGGGGGACCTACAATGAGCAGTTCTTC. Protein product: CASSSSPVRGTYNEQFF. This rearrangement joins TRBV5-1 to TRBJ2-1, with D possibly TRBD2 on 6 matching bases. CDR3 length: 17 amino acids. From germline, CDR1 is SGHRS and CDR2 YFSETQ. V was clipped by 3 bases and J by 2 bases, with 18 bases between them.

This chain uses TRBV10-2 with TRBJ2-7, with D unclear. Trimming took off 3 bases at V and 2 bases at J, with 8 bases between the two ends. CDR3 length: 13 amino acids. Germline V gene lookup returns CDR1 WSHSY and CDR2 SAAADI. The CDR3 spells CASSELPTYEQYF. In DNA form, the CDR3 reads TGCGCCAGCAGTGAACTCCCCACCTACGAGCAGTACTTC.

This chain joins TRBV6-2 or TRBV6-3 and TRBJ2-7, with 9 positions matching TRBD2. This CDR3 spans 16 amino acids. V was pared by 0 bases and J by 4 bases, with 7 bases of the junction left unmatched. Germline CDR1 reads MNHEY; CDR2 reads SVGEGT. CDR3 sequence reads: CASSYSPSGEQYEQYF. The DNA of the CDR3 is TGTGCCAGCAGTTACTCCCCTAGCGGGGAACAGTACGAGCAGTACTTC.

V gene TRBV13 combines with J gene TRBJ1-5, with D unresolved. Germline CDR1 reads PRHDT; CDR2 reads FYEKMQ (reference sequence). With 0 bases removed from V and 3 bases from J, the gap between germline ends came to 6 bases. This CDR3 has 14 amino acids. The CDR3, as DNA: TGTGCCAGCAGCTTAGGAGCCTCCAATCAGCCCCAGCATTTT. It specifies CASSLGASNQPQHF. The entire variable domain, with the rest obtained from reference TRBV13 and TRBJ1-5, is as follows: AAGVIQSPRHLIKEKRETATLKCYPIPRHDTVYWYQQGPGQDPQFLISFYEKMQSDKGSIPDRFSAQQFSDYHSELNMSSLELGDSALYFCASSLGASNQPQHFGDGTRLSIL.

This chain links TRBV28 with TRBJ1-2; 7 bases match TRBD1. The junction had 9 bases not matched to a gene; V was cut back by 6 bases and J by 8 bases. CDR3 length: 13 amino acids. CDR1 is MDHEN, CDR2 SYDVKM, per germline. The CDR3 DNA follows: TGTGCCAGCAGCCGGGACAGCCTTGGAGGCTACACCTTC. The encoded protein is CASSRDSLGGYTF.

The chain uses TRBV13 and TRBJ1-1; D might be TRBD1 (5 bases). Trimming cost V 7 bases and J 1 base, with 13 bases left between them. Per the germline V gene, CDR1 is PRHDT and CDR2 is FYEKMQ (reference sequence). This CDR3 comprises 14 residues. In DNA form, the CDR3 reads TGTGCCAGCACCCTCGGGGGTCAGAACACTGAAGCTTTCTTT. Amino acid sequence: CASTLGGQNTEAFF.

This clone showed up many times. The chain recombines TRBV4-3 with TRBJ2-1; TRBD2 matches at 8 bases. With 3 bases clipped from V and 9 bases from J, the junction kept 10 bases outside the gene matches. There are 15 residues in the CDR3. Germline assignment: CDR1 LGHNA and CDR2 YSLEER. CDR3 region: CASSQGLVTPIEQFF. In DNA form, the CDR3 reads TGCGCCAGCAGCCAGGGACTAGTAACCCCCATTGAGCAGTTCTTC.